Below, 27 T cell receptor beta chains from the same sample are listed, as sequenced in a study of blood T cell repertoires in COVID-19. The protocol was immunoSEQ multiplex PCR, while the TCRdb copy is restricted to in-frame clones and leaves out a portion. The sample holds 250,000 to 300,000 clones, 85% to 90% seen once. Sequences were obtained from peripheral blood. All receptors come from a man between 18 and 29 years old with active or convalescent COVID-19.

The chain couples TRBV11-2 to TRBJ2-7; TRBD1 agrees at 11 bases. The CDR3 totals 16 residues. Germline assignment: CDR1 SGHAT and CDR2 FQNNGV. The junction had 13 bases not matched to a gene; V was cut back by 5 bases and J by 7 bases. CDR3 nucleotides: TGTGCCAGCAGCCCTCGACCGGGACAGGGGGACCTGGAGCAGTACTTC. Translating gives CASSPRPGQGDLEQYF.

This clone was found a few times. The rearrangement links TRBV5-1 to TRBJ2-7; a possible D gene is TRBD1 (6 bases). The CDR3 has 15 residues. V lost 0 bases and J 3 bases, leaving 13 bases between the germline ends. The V gene's germline CDR1 is SGHRS and CDR2 YFSETQ. CDR3 in amino acids: CASSLAAGEVYEQYF. CDR3 coding DNA: TGCGCCAGCAGCTTGGCGGCAGGGGAAGTCTACGAGCAGTACTTC. The complete variable domain, with remaining parts taken from reference TRBV5-1 and TRBJ2-7, reads KAGVTQTPRYLIKTRGQQVTLSCSPISGHRSVSWYQQTPGQGLQFLFEYFSETQRNKGNFPGRFSGRQFSNSRSEMNVSTLELGDSALYLCASSLAAGEVYEQYFGPGTRLTVT.

This clone was seen a few times. The chain combines TRBV24-1 with TRBJ1-6; 7 bases match TRBD1. Germline V gives CDR1 KGHDR, CDR2 SFDVKD. The CDR3 loop spans 12 amino acids. After removal of 7 bases from V and 8 bases from J, the junction contained 1 base not matched to a gene. In DNA, the CDR3 is TGTGCCACCAGCGACAGGGATTCACCCCTCCACTTT. It is translated as CATSDRDSPLHF.

J is TRBJ1-2 and V is TRBV2; 12 bases line up with TRBD1. V was pared by 3 bases and J by 4 bases, with 6 bases of the junction left unmatched. The CDR3 is 16 residues long. Germline CDR1 is SNHLY and CDR2 is FYNNEI. The CDR3 DNA reads as TGTGCCAGCAGTGAGGGACAGGGGGCAACCTTCTATGGCTACACCTTC. This codes for CASSEGQGATFYGYTF.

V usage is TRBV12-3 or TRBV12-4 and J usage is TRBJ1-3, with TRBD1 as a possible D gene (6 bases). This CDR3 has 13 residues. V was clipped by 7 bases and J by 4 bases, with 11 bases between them. This CDR3 is CASTRTEGNTIYF. The CDR3 bases are TGTGCCAGCACCCGGACAGAGGGAAACACCATATATTTT.

The chain combines TRBV7-2 with TRBJ1-1, with D perhaps TRBD1 (5 bases). Germline V gene data show CDR1 as SGHTA and CDR2 as FQGNSA. The CDR3 has 15 residues. Trimming stripped 5 bases from V and 4 bases from J, with 17 bases between. CDR3 sequence (DNA): TGTGCCAGCAGCCCCAGGAATCGCGGGGGCACTGAAGCTTTCTTT. As protein: CASSPRNRGGTEAFF.

This sequence joins TRBV19 and TRBJ1-1; 9 positions agree with TRBD1. Germline V gene data show CDR1 as LNHDA and CDR2 as SQIVND (reference sequence). CDR3 length: 13 amino acids. V trimming: 5 bases; J trimming: 5 bases; junction bases outside the gene matches: 3. As DNA, the CDR3 is TGTGCCAGTAGTGGGACAGGGCGAACTGAAGCTTTCTTT. Its translation: CASSGTGRTEAFF.

The chain carries TRBV6-5 and TRBJ2-2, with 7 bases that match TRBD1. The germline CDR1 and CDR2 sequences are MNHEY and SVGAGI. V dropped 6 bases and J dropped 5; count of bases not matched to a gene: 3. The CDR3 runs 13 residues. The CDR3 nucleotides are TGTGCCAGCAGGAAACAGGGGACCGGGGAGCTGTTTTTT. Translated, it gives CASRKQGTGELFF.

The rearrangement uses TRBV11-3 and TRBJ2-5, with D perhaps matching TRBD2 (6 bases). The CDR3 totals 16 residues. Per germline, CDR1 SGHNT and CDR2 YENEEA. Trimming took off 1 base at V and 4 bases at J, with 16 bases between the two ends. For the CDR3, the DNA is TGTGCCAGCAGCTTAGTTTGGTTCCTAGCGCGAGAGACCCAGTACTTC. This encodes CASSLVWFLARETQYF. The full variable domain, its missing parts supplied by reference TRBV11-3 and TRBJ2-5, is EAGVVQSPRYKIIEKKQPVAFWCNPISGHNTLYWYLQNLGQGPELLIRYENEEAVDDSQLPKDRFSAERLKGVDSTLKIQPAELGDSAVYLCASSLVWFLARETQYFGPGTRLLVL.

The V call is TRBV9, the J call TRBJ2-1; the match to TRBD1 covers 7 bases. The V gene end was trimmed by 2 bases and the J gene end by 0 bases; junction bases not matched to a gene: 8. Germline assignment: CDR1 SGDLS and CDR2 YYNGEE. The CDR3 covers 17 residues. The CDR3 loop reads CASSVPGQDSSYNEQFF. In DNA, the CDR3 is TGTGCCAGCAGCGTGCCCGGACAGGATAGCTCCTACAATGAGCAGTTCTTC.

This sequence joins TRBV3-1 (or the pseudogene TRBV3-2) and TRBJ1-1, with unresolved D. Germline CDR1 LGHDT, CDR2 YNNKEL (reference sequence). There are 12 residues in the CDR3. Trimming stripped 0 bases from V and 10 bases from J, with 9 bases between. The CDR3 sequence is CASSQEVTGAFF. The CDR3 region has the DNA TGTGCCAGCAGCCAAGAGGTCACCGGAGCTTTCTTT.

This clone was found once. This chain uses TRBV19 with TRBJ1-4; D gene uncertain. Germline loops: CDR1 LNHDA, CDR2 SQIVND (reference sequence). Trimming shortened V by 5 bases and J by 8 bases, and 9 bases separated the two germline ends. The CDR3 is made up of 12 amino acids. CDR3 DNA: TGTGCCAGTAGTCGAGGGAGGGAAAAACTGTTTTTT. Protein: CASSRGREKLFF.

The chain joins TRBV6-9 to TRBJ1-1; no firm D call. The V end lost 4 bases, the J end lost 8 bases, and 8 bases lay between the germline ends. CDR3 length equals 11 residues. Germline V gene lookup returns CDR1 MNHGY and CDR2 SVAAGI. This CDR3 is CASSFNVEAFF. CDR3 coding DNA: TGTGCCAGCAGTTTCAATGTCGAAGCTTTCTTT.

This clone was observed a single time. The rearrangement uses TRBV7-6 and TRBJ2-7; perhaps TRBD2 as D (6 bases). V was pared by 1 base and J by 6 bases, with 10 bases between. The V gene's germline CDR1 is SGHVS and CDR2 FNYEAQ. The CDR3 sequence is 13 residues long. CDR3: CASSLGEEREQYF. CDR3 in DNA: TGTGCCAGCAGCTTAGGGGAGGAGCGCGAGCAGTACTTC.

The CDR3 reads CASSLIENTGELFF. CDR3 coding DNA: TGTGCCAGTAGTCTTATAGAGAACACCGGGGAGCTGTTTTTT. V and J are TRBV19 and TRBJ2-2; D uncertain. CDR3 length equals 14 residues. Germline values: CDR1 LNHDA, CDR2 SQIVND (reference sequence). Trimming pared 5 bases from V and 1 base from J, leaving 8 bases between.

The chain recombines TRBV5-5 with TRBJ2-7; possibly TRBD1 for D (6 bases). The V end was cut by 7 bases, the J end by 1 base, with 9 bases between. Germline-derived CDR1 and CDR2 are SGHKS and YYEKEE (reference sequence). The CDR3 is 12 amino acids. CDR3 sequence (DNA): TGTGCCAGCGTTGGACAGTCCTACGAGCAGTACTTC. Translating it yields CASVGQSYEQYF.

The CDR3 is CAWRSLDWSSAEAFF. The DNA for the CDR3 is TGTGCCTGGAGATCTCTGGACTGGTCGTCGGCTGAAGCTTTCTTT. The gene calls are TRBV30 and TRBJ1-1; the D is unclear. Trimming left V 3 bases short and J 6 bases short, with 20 bases between. The CDR3 sequence is 15 residues long. Germline V gene data show CDR1 as GTSNPN and CDR2 as SVGIG (reference sequence).

This chain uses TRBV1 with TRBJ1-2; the table's D call of TRBD1 was not tested on the DNA. TRBV1 is given as a pseudogene. The CDR3 is 13 amino acids. In nucleotides, the CDR3 is TGCACCAGCAGCCAAAGGGGAATGGGCGGCTACACCTTC. Its protein product is CTSSQRGMGGYTF.

CDR3 sequence (DNA): TGTGCCAGCAGTGAATTCCCCACTGGTGAAGCTTTCTTT. Encoded protein: CASSEFPTGEAFF. The rearrangement joins TRBV6-1 to TRBJ1-1; D unclear. The CDR3 runs 13 residues. CDR1 is MNHNS and CDR2 is SASEGT in the germline V gene. Between the trimmed V and J ends, which lost 2 bases and 7 bases, there was a span of 11 bases.

This clone appeared a few times. V and J are TRBV10-3 and TRBJ2-5; TRBD2 aligns across 9 bases. J gave up 3 bases and V 3 bases, and 14 bases lay outside the gene matches. The CDR3 runs 18 residues. Germline values: CDR1 ENHRY, CDR2 SYGVKD. The CDR3 DNA is TGTGCCATCAGTGAATCAGGTGTGGGTAGCGGGGGAGAAGAGACCCAGTACTTC. It encodes CAISESGVGSGGEETQYF.

This chain connects TRBV28 to TRBJ2-2; 10 bases line up with TRBD1. There are 15 residues in the CDR3. Unmatched junction bases numbered 2, after V lost 3 bases and J lost 4 bases. The germline CDR1 and CDR2 sequences are MDHEN and SYDVKM. CDR3 nucleotide sequence: TGTGCCAGCAGTTTTTGGACAGGGGGCACCGGGGAGCTGTTTTTT. Amino acid sequence: CASSFWTGGTGELFF.

The V call is TRBV7-2, the J call TRBJ1-5, with D perhaps TRBD1 (5 bases). This CDR3 is 15 amino acids long. The V gene's germline CDR1 is SGHTA and CDR2 FQGNSA. V was clipped by 4 bases and J by 0 bases, with 10 bases between them. For the CDR3, the DNA is TGTGCCAGCAGCTGGACACCGGATAGCAATCAGCCCCAGCATTTT. It specifies CASSWTPDSNQPQHF.

The chain is built from TRBV7-8 and TRBJ2-7, with 10 bases matching TRBD2. Germline CDR1 SGHVS, CDR2 FQNEAQ. The CDR3 extends over 17 amino acids. V shed 6 bases, J shed 5 bases, and the junction held 16 bases outside the gene matches. The CDR3 protein is CASSILAGRSNGDEQYF. The CDR3 coding sequence is TGTGCCAGCAGTATACTAGCGGGGCGGTCTAATGGGGACGAGCAGTACTTC.

This clone was picked up one time. The identical CDR3 is also encoded by other nucleotide sequences in the sample. The rearrangement joins TRBV27 to TRBJ2-1; a possible D gene is TRBD2 (5 bases). The V gene's germline CDR1 is MNHEY and CDR2 SMNVEV (reference sequence). The germline V and J ends were trimmed by 5 bases and 0 bases, with 8 bases remaining between them. CDR3 length: 14 amino acids. The CDR3 loop reads CASSSGGSYNEQFF. The CDR3 nucleotides are TGTGCCAGCAGTAGCGGAGGCTCCTACAATGAGCAGTTCTTC.

The chain links TRBV15 to TRBJ1-3; D not resolved. The CDR3 is 12 residues long. CDR1 and CDR2 (germline): LNHNV, YYDKDF (reference sequence). Trimming took 5 bases from V and 4 from J, leaving 6 bases between them. The CDR3 region is CATSLSGNTIYF. The CDR3 bases are TGTGCCACCAGCTTATCGGGAAACACCATATATTTT.

This chain links TRBV30 with TRBJ1-6; 8 bases match TRBD1. The ends lost 2 bases at V and 6 bases at J; junction bases unmatched: 9. The CDR3 has 16 amino acids. Per the germline V gene, CDR1 is GTSNPN and CDR2 is SVGIG (reference sequence). This CDR3 is CAWSRTGRSSNSPLHF. CDR3 DNA sequence: TGTGCCTGGAGTCGGACAGGGAGGAGCTCTAATTCACCCCTCCACTTT. Using reference TRBV30 and TRBJ1-6 for the parts outside the CDR3, the full variable domain is SQTIHQWPATLVQPVGSPLSLECTVEGTSNPNLYWYRQAAGRGLQLLFYSVGIGQISSEVPQNLSASRPQDRQFILSSKKLLLSDSGFYLCAWSRTGRSSNSPLHFGNGTRLTVT.

The chain links TRBV7-9 to TRBJ2-3; 9 bases are a match to TRBD2. Germline trimming cut 5 bases from V and 1 base from J; bases unmatched to any gene: 10. The CDR3 covers 17 residues. Per germline, CDR1 SEHNR and CDR2 FQNEAQ (reference sequence). In nucleotides, the CDR3 is TGTGCCAGCAGCCCGACGGATGAGCGGGGGGGCACAGATACGCAGTATTTT. It yields the protein CASSPTDERGGTDTQYF.